The source of this T cell receptor (beta chain) is a study of OX40 agonist ivuxolimab in advanced cancers. At the level of the study: Patients were treated with intravenous ivuxolimab, dosed at 0.01 to 10 mg/kg and infused every 2 weeks. One patient with hepatocellular carcinoma and two with cutaneous melanoma, three in all, had partial responses. General study results and limits: Expanded clones belonging to CD8+ T cells outnumbered, on average, those of CD4+.

Details on this clone: Antigen specificity is unknown.

This table comes from immunoSEQ multiplex PCR, and its TCRdb copy is limited to in-frame clones, with some not included. The repertoire holds 7,500 to 10,000 clones, with less than 75% as singletons. Trimming cost V 4 bases and J 7 bases, with 17 bases left between them. Germline CDR1 SGHTS, CDR2 YDEGEE. The CDR3 consists of 15 residues. The origin of this receptor is an adult with an advanced solid tumor such as melanoma, head and neck, liver or kidney cancer. The chain is built from TRBV5-8 and TRBJ1-4; no definite D call. Sequenced here: CD4+ or CD8+ T cells sorted from blood, sampled in a trial of the OX40 agonist ivuxolimab. CDR3 amino acids: CASSRWTSSIEKLFF. CDR3 DNA: TGTGCCAGCAGCAGGTGGACGTCTTCCATTGAAAAACTGTTTTTT. Full variable domain (remainder filled in from reference TRBV5-8 and TRBJ1-4): EAGVTQSPTHLIKTRGQQATLRCSPISGHTSVYWYQQALGLGLQFLLWYDEGEERNRGNFPPRFSGRQFPNYSSELNVNALELEDSALYLCASSRWTSSIEKLFFGSGTQLSVL.